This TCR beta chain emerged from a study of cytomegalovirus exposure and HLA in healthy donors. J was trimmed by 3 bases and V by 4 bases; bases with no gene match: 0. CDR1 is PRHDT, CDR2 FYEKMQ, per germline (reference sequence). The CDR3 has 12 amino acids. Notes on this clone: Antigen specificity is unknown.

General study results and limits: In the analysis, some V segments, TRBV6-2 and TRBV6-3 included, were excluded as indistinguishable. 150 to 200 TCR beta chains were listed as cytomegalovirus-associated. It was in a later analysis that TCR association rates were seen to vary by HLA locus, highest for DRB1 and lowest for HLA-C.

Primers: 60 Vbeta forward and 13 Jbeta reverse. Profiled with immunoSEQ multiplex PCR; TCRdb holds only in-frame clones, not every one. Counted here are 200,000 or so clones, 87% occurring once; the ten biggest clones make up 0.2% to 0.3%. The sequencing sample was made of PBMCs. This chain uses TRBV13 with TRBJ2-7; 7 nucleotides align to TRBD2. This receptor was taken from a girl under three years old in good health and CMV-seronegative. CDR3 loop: CASSSSGYEQYF. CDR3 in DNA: TGTGCCAGCAGCTCTAGCGGCTACGAGCAGTACTTC. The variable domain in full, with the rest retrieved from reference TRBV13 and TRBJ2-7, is AAGVIQSPRHLIKEKRETATLKCYPIPRHDTVYWYQQGPGQDPQFLISFYEKMQSDKGSIPDRFSAQQFSDYHSELNMSSLELGDSALYFCASSSSGYEQYFGPGTRLTVT.